A single sample gave rise to the 20 T cell receptor beta chains below, sequenced in a study of control samples from healthy donors and cancer patients. Profiled with immunoSEQ multiplex PCR; TCRdb holds only in-frame clones, not every one. The table has under 200,000 clones, 90% to 95% seen once. Material for sequencing was blood. These receptors all come from a woman younger than 45 in good health.

This clone has just one count. The V and J genes are TRBV6-4 and TRBJ2-3; 9 nucleotides line up with TRBD2. The ends lost 3 bases at V and 1 base at J; junction bases unmatched: 5. Per germline, CDR1 MRHNA and CDR2 SNTAGT. The CDR3 is 16 amino acids. The CDR3 nucleotides are TGTGCCAGCAGTGAGGTAGCGGGGGAGCGCACAGATACGCAGTATTTT. Translation gives CASSEVAGERTDTQYF.

A word on this clone: This CDR3 is also generated by other DNA sequences in the sample. The chain combines TRBV5-6 with TRBJ1-3; D unresolved. Germline-derived CDR1 and CDR2 are SGHDT and YYEEEE. V was pared by 0 bases and J by 2 bases, with 6 bases between. The CDR3 contains 14 residues. DNA for the CDR3: TGTGCCAGCAGCTTGGGGGGTCCTGGAAACACCATATATTTT. Translating gives CASSLGGPGNTIYF.

V is TRBV15 and J is TRBJ2-1; D is unclear. Germline CDR1 is LNHNV and CDR2 is YYDKDF (reference sequence). V lost 3 bases and J 6 bases, leaving 12 bases between the germline ends. The CDR3 contains 14 residues. DNA of the CDR3: TGTGCCACCAGCAGGGATCCCCTCTTCAATGAGCAGTTCTTC. Translation: CATSRDPLFNEQFF.

The V gene is TRBV9, the J gene TRBJ2-7, with D perhaps matching TRBD2 (6 bases). V shed 0 bases and J shed 4 bases, with 14 bases lying between them. Germline loops: CDR1 SGDLS, CDR2 YYNGEE. This CDR3 spans 15 amino acids. CDR3 in amino acids: CASSVAARRDYEQYF. In nucleotides, the CDR3 is TGTGCCAGCAGCGTAGCGGCTAGGAGGGATTACGAGCAGTACTTC. Full variable domain (missing parts from reference TRBV9 and TRBJ2-7): DSGVTQTPKHLITATGQRVTLRCSPRSGDLSVYWYQQSLDQGLQFLIQYYNGEERAKGNILERFSAQQFPDLHSELNLSSLELGDSALYFCASSVAARRDYEQYFGPGTRLTVT.

The chain joins TRBV19 to TRBJ2-2; D not certain. Germline values: CDR1 LNHDA, CDR2 SQIVND (reference sequence). The CDR3 is made up of 13 amino acids. V lost 3 bases to trimming and J lost 3 bases, with 5 bases between them. The CDR3 nucleotides are TGTGCCAGTAGTATGCCGGACACCGGGGAGCTGTTTTTT. Protein sequence: CASSMPDTGELFF.

The chain couples TRBV7-2 to TRBJ2-7; 9 bases line up with TRBD2. CDR1 is SGHTA and CDR2 is FQGNSA in the germline V gene. The CDR3 consists of 15 residues. The J segment lost 1 base and the V segment lost 6 bases, leaving 7 bases of the junction unmatched. The CDR3 sequence is CASRVAGEGSYEQYF. Written as DNA, the CDR3 is TGTGCCAGCAGAGTAGCGGGAGAAGGGTCCTACGAGCAGTACTTC.

The chain employs TRBV14 and TRBJ1-6; weak D call: TRBD1 (6 bases). The CDR3 consists of 14 residues. V was trimmed by 3 bases and J by 9 bases, leaving 12 bases between them. In germline, CDR1 is SGHDN, CDR2 FVKESK. CDR3 sequence: CASSHGRGGSPLHF. The DNA for the CDR3 is TGTGCCAGCAGCCACGGCAGGGGCGGTTCACCCCTCCACTTT.

The chain employs TRBV3-1 (or the pseudogene TRBV3-2) and TRBJ2-5; 11 nucleotides agree with TRBD2. The germline CDR1 and CDR2 sequences are LGHDT and YNNKEL (reference sequence). The junction had 3 bases not matched to a gene; V was cut back by 1 base and J by 8 bases. The CDR3 contains 14 residues. The CDR3 is CASSQGLAGGTQYF. CDR3 bases: TGTGCCAGCAGCCAAGGCCTAGCGGGGGGCACCCAGTACTTC.

This chain uses TRBV7-3 with TRBJ2-3; 7 bases map to TRBD2. V shed 2 bases, J shed 0 bases, and the junction held 5 bases outside the gene matches. The CDR3 has 16 amino acids. In germline, CDR1 is SGHTA, CDR2 FQGTGA. The CDR3 coding sequence is TGTGCCAGCAGCTTAGGGGCGGGAGCTAGCACAGATACGCAGTATTTT. It is translated as CASSLGAGASTDTQYF.

V and J are TRBV6-6 and TRBJ1-4; D possibly corresponds to TRBD1 (6 bases). There are 13 residues in the CDR3. The V end was cut by 4 bases, the J end by 5 bases, with 8 bases between. CDR1 is MNHNY and CDR2 is SVGAGI in the germline V gene (reference sequence). CDR3 sequence: CASSLTGNEKLFF. CDR3 nucleotides: TGTGCCAGCAGTTTAACAGGGAATGAAAAACTGTTTTTT.

The chain links TRBV5-1 to TRBJ2-1; 12 bases align to TRBD2. The CDR3 runs 15 residues. V lost 0 bases, J lost 12 bases, and 7 bases stayed unmatched. Germline CDR1 is SGHRS and CDR2 is YFSETQ. CDR3 in amino acids: CASSLAPSGGARQFF. DNA for the CDR3: TGCGCCAGCAGCTTGGCCCCTAGCGGGGGGGCCCGGCAGTTCTTC.

V and J are TRBV2 and TRBJ1-2, with D perhaps matching TRBD1 (6 bases). CDR3 size: 14 residues. Germline CDR1 SNHLY, CDR2 FYNNEI. Between the trimmed V and J ends, which lost 1 base and 4 bases, there was a span of 10 bases. The CDR3 bases are TGTGCCAGCAGTGAAGGGAAAGGGGGCTATGGCTACACCTTC. Amino acid sequence: CASSEGKGGYGYTF.

This clone was observed a handful of times. This specimen includes other DNA sequences encoding the same CDR3. The chain joins TRBV6-6 to TRBJ2-7; TRBD2 matches 10 bases. CDR1 is MNHNY and CDR2 is SVGAGI in the germline V gene (reference sequence). V was clipped by 6 bases and J by 0 bases; unmatched bases: 2. The CDR3 has 14 residues. The CDR3 region is CASRTSGTSYEQYF. The CDR3, as DNA: TGTGCCAGCAGAACTAGCGGGACCTCCTACGAGCAGTACTTC.

Turning to this clone: The same CDR3 is also encoded by other DNA sequences in this sample. The genes are TRBV6-1 and TRBJ1-2, with a tentative D call TRBD1 (5 bases). The CDR3 is made up of 12 amino acids. Trimming stripped 2 bases from V and 5 bases from J, with 6 bases between. Germline lookup yields CDR1 MNHNS and CDR2 SASEGT. CDR3 sequence reads: CASSERGYGYTF. CDR3 coding DNA: TGTGCCAGCAGTGAACGGGGGTATGGCTACACCTTC.

This chain uses TRBV7-3 with TRBJ2-1; 9 bases match TRBD1. CDR1 SGHTA and CDR2 FQGTGA come from the germline V gene. V lost 3 bases to trimming and J lost 5 bases; unmatched junction nucleotides: 5. There are 15 residues in the CDR3. CDR3 sequence reads: CASSLDRGAHNEQFF. DNA of the CDR3: TGTGCCAGCAGCTTGGACAGGGGAGCCCACAATGAGCAGTTCTTC.

V usage is TRBV7-3 and J usage is TRBJ2-3; weak D call: TRBD2 (5 bases). The CDR3 totals 15 residues. V was trimmed by 4 bases and J by 1 base, leaving 12 bases between them. CDR1 is SGHTA and CDR2 is FQGTGA in the germline V gene. CDR3 loop: CASSWSGIRTDTQYF. The CDR3 DNA reads TGTGCCAGCAGCTGGAGCGGTATCCGCACAGATACGCAGTATTTT.

The chain is built from TRBV7-2 and TRBJ1-1; D uncertain. Germline CDR1 is SGHTA and CDR2 is FQGNSA. There are 14 residues in the CDR3. Trimming cost V 1 base and J 1 base, with 7 bases left between them. CDR3 protein: CASSLGVTNTEAFF. CDR3 sequence (DNA): TGTGCCAGCAGCTTAGGGGTTACGAACACTGAAGCTTTCTTT. Filled out from reference TRBV7-2 and TRBJ1-1, the complete variable domain reads GAGVSQSPSNKVTEKGKDVELRCDPISGHTALYWYRQSLGQGLEFLIYFQGNSAPDKSGLPSDRFSAERTGGSVSTLTIQRTQQEDSAVYLCASSLGVTNTEAFFGQGTRLTVV.

The genes are TRBV9 and TRBJ1-1, with 7 nucleotides matching TRBD1. The V gene end was trimmed by 4 bases and the J gene end by 5 bases; junction bases not matched to a gene: 8. The CDR3 is made up of 14 amino acids. Germline CDR1 SGDLS, CDR2 YYNGEE. The CDR3 region has the DNA TGTGCCAGCAGCCCACAGACAGGGAAAACTGAAGCTTTCTTT. Encoded protein: CASSPQTGKTEAFF. Looking up the rest from reference TRBV9 and TRBJ1-1 gives the full variable domain: DSGVTQTPKHLITATGQRVTLRCSPRSGDLSVYWYQQSLDQGLQFLIQYYNGEERAKGNILERFSAQQFPDLHSELNLSSLELGDSALYFCASSPQTGKTEAFFGQGTRLTVV.

This clone was picked up one time. The rearrangement joins TRBV15 to TRBJ1-4; D is possibly TRBD1 (6 bases). CDR1 and CDR2 from the germline V gene are LNHNV and YYDKDF (reference sequence). CDR3 length: 14 amino acids. V lost 0 bases to trimming and J lost 7 bases, with 9 bases between them. The DNA for the CDR3 is TGTGCCACCAGCAGAGATCGGGGGGCTGAAAAACTGTTTTTT. It specifies CATSRDRGAEKLFF.

The chain links TRBV2 to TRBJ2-1, with 8 bases aligning to TRBD2. In germline, CDR1 is SNHLY, CDR2 FYNNEI. The CDR3 contains 15 residues. V shed 4 bases, J shed 2 bases, and the junction held 4 bases outside the gene matches. The CDR3 loop is CASSAPGGPYNEQFF. The CDR3 DNA reads TGTGCCAGCAGTGCCCCGGGGGGGCCCTACAATGAGCAGTTCTTC.